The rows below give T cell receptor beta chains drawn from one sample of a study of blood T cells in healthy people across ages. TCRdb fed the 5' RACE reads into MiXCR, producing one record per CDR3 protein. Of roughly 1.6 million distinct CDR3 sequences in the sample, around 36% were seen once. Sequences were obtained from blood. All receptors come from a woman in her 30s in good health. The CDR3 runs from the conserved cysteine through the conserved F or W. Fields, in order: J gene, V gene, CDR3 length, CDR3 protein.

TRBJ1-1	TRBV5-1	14	CASAAETENTEAFF
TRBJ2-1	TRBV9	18	CASNPPLGTSGTHNEQFF
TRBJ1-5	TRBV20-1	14	CSAFPESSNQPQHF
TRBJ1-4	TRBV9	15	CASSVRTGANEKLFF
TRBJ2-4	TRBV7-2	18	CASSLVLAGNVGREAQYF
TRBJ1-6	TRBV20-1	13	CSAIWVSDSPLHF
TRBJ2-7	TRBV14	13	CASRSGDSYEQYF
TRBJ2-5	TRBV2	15	CASSDRGLPSETQYF
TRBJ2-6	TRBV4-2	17	CASSHSRTGTGANVLTF
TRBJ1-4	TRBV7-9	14	CASSQGQIYEKLFF
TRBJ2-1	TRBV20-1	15	CSAREPGVLDNEQFF
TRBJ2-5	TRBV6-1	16	CASSEPSRFPQETQYF
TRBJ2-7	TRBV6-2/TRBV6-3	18	CASSYHFAPGLPTYEQYF
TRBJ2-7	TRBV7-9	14	CASSLEETGYEQYF
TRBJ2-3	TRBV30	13	CAWTPLLADTQYF
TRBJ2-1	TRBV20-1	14	CSAKDRSSYNEQFF
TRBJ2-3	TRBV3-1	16	CASSQGVRTDTDTQYF
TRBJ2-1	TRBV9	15	CASSVRRGGYNEQFF
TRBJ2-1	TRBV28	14	CASSNGQTGNEQFF
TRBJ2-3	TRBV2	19	CASRPRPGTSGGPTDTQYF
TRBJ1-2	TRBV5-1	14	CASSLLPGQLHNTF
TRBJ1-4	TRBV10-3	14	CAIRDGTNNEKLFF
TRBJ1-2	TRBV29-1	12	CSVVEGNYGYTF
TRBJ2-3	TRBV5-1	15	CASSLGEFSTDTQYF
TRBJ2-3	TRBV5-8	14	CASSSIVYTDTQYF
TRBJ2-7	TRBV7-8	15	CASSSGLARYYEQYF
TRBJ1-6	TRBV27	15	CASGSWVPGSSPLHF
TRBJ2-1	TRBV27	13	CASSSGSSNEQFF
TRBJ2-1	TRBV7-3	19	CASSLRGTSGGGSYNEQFF
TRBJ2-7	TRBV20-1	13	CSAIRTSGYEQYF
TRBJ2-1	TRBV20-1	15	CSASRRSSSYNEQFF
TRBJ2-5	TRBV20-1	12	CSAGDIAETQYF
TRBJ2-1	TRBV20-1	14	CSARQGARYNEQFF
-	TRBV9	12	CASSVDRGEQFF
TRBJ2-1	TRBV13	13	CASRFSSYNEQFF
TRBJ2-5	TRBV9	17	CASSLNLAGGPEETQYF
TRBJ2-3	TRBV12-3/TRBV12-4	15	CASSLVNNRGNTQYF
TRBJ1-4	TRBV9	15	CASSVGGTGSPKLFF
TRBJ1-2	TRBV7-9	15	CASSDWDRVDYGYTF
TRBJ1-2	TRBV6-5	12	CASTPTGRGYTF
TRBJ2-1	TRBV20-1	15	CSARDHGEGYNEQFF
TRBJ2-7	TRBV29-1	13	CSVAGGGSYEQYF
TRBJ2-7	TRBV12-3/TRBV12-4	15	CASRTTSGSTYEQYF